This paragraph reports one T cell receptor (beta chain). The data are from a study of CXCR3-negative and CXCR3-positive naive CD8 T cells. The study made its TRB cDNA libraries by 5' RACE, adding UMI labels. After re-calling the 5' RACE reads, TCRdb lists one entry per CDR3 protein, DNA absent. This listing includes about 130,000 distinct CDR3 sequences. The CDR3 is 18 residues long. Germline CDR1 is LNHNV and CDR2 is YYDKDF (reference sequence). The receptor's source is a human donor in good health. Some clones in this sample may be carry-over from other donors' samples. Input material: naive CXCR3- CD8+ T cells from blood. The subset here: CD45RO-CCR7+CD27+CD95- naive CD8+ T cells lacking CXCR3 (TNR3-). The rearrangement joins TRBV15 to TRBJ2-1; the TCRdb D gene call, TRBD1, has no DNA to confirm it. CDR3: CATSNSKTTGGVLDEQFF.